This TCR beta chain was observed in a study of shared clonotypes between healthy human individuals. Study in general: A couple of women and a few men aged 18 to 49 served as donors.

Sequencing used immunoSEQ multiplex PCR; TCRdb keeps in-frame clones, though not all of them. The sample consists of over a million clones, about 75% of them appearing once. The CDR3 is 13 amino acids. Trimming took off 4 bases at V and 9 bases at J, with 13 bases between the two ends. Germline-derived CDR1 and CDR2 are GTSNPN and SVGIG (reference sequence). Adult donors, all healthy and HIV-negative, had no recent acute infections or vaccinations. Study-wide findings and caveats: The authors sampled blood alone, and tissue repertoires likely differ. As a rule, naive subsets had a larger estimated richness than memory subsets.

As to this clone: What it binds is not known.

The origin of this receptor is a man aged 18 to 35 in good health. The chain uses TRBV30 and TRBJ1-6, with D tentatively TRBD1 (5 bases). Sequenced: memory CD4+ T cells sorted from blood. Indicated subset: CD45RA-negative fraction. The CDR3 nucleotides read TGTGCCTGGACCGACAGTGGGGGTTCACCCCTCCACTTT. This codes for CAWTDSGGSPLHF. Full variable domain (missing parts from reference TRBV30 and TRBJ1-6): SQTIHQWPATLVQPVGSPLSLECTVEGTSNPNLYWYRQAAGRGLQLLFYSVGIGQISSEVPQNLSASRPQDRQFILSSKKLLLSDSGFYLCAWTDSGGSPLHFGNGTRLTVT.